The 10 T cell receptor beta chains below all came from one sample that was sequenced in a study of T cells in Graves' hyperthyroidism and ophthalmopathy. Researchers amplified the TCR beta CDR3 regions from RNA transcripts. First-round RT-PCR of the TCR CDR3 relied on the HTBI primer set. TCRdb re-derived calls from the multiplex PCR reads in MiXCR, one entry per CDR3 protein. The sample includes about 620,000 distinct CDR3 sequences, 16% of them seen just once. Sequencing was done on a sample of blood. These TCRs come from a woman in her thirties with Graves' hyperthyroidism.

The rearrangement links TRBV5-5 to TRBJ2-7; D remains ambiguous. Germline V CDR1 and CDR2: SGHKS, YYEKEE (reference sequence). V was shortened by 4 bases and J by 6 bases, with 17 bases between the two germline ends. The CDR3 loop spans 14 amino acids. The CDR3, as DNA: TGTGCCAGCAGCCTAGAGACTGCGGAGCTCGAGCAGTACTTC. This encodes CASSLETAELEQYF.

About this clonotype: With a much larger clone just one base away, this may be a read error. The rearrangement links TRBV12-3 or TRBV12-4 to TRBJ1-6, with D uncertain. The CDR3 consists of 15 residues. The CDR3 protein is CAGSPLPGLFSPLHF. The CDR3 region has the DNA TGTGCCGGCAGTCCCTTACCTGGGTTGTTTTCACCCCTCCACTTT.

This clonotype was found a few times. The chain employs TRBV29-1 and TRBJ2-7; 11 bases are a match to TRBD2. CDR1 and CDR2 (germline): SQVTM, ANQGSEA. V was clipped by 7 bases and J by 7 bases; unmatched bases: 9. The CDR3 loop spans 13 amino acids. CDR3 sequence reads: CSGLLAGVGEQYF. The DNA of the CDR3 is TGCAGCGGGCTACTAGCGGGGGTTGGAGAGCAGTACTTC.

This clonotype was detected ten times or more. This chain uses TRBV2 with TRBJ1-1, with a tentative D call TRBD1 (6 bases). CDR1 and CDR2 from the germline V gene are SNHLY and FYNNEI. This CDR3 is built from 13 residues. The V end lost 5 bases, the J end lost 12 bases, and 19 bases lay between the germline ends. The CDR3 is CASSIDLTGLTFF. As DNA, the CDR3 is TGTGCCAGCAGTATAGATCTCACAGGGTTAACTTTCTTT.

This clonotype was observed a handful of times. V usage is TRBV24-1 and J usage is TRBJ1-5; perhaps TRBD1 as D (6 bases). The CDR3 is 14 amino acids. CDR1 is KGHDR, CDR2 SFDVKD, per germline. Trimming took off 9 bases at V and 5 bases at J, with 16 bases between the two ends. The CDR3 here is CATGGGDSYQPQHF. The CDR3 DNA reads TGTGCCACCGGGGGGGGCGACAGCTATCAGCCCCAGCATTTT.

CDR3 DNA sequence: TGCGCCAGCAGCTTGCCTGGCACTCAAGATACGCAGTATTTT. It specifies CASSLPGTQDTQYF. J is TRBJ2-3 and V is TRBV5-1; no clear D gene. Germline V CDR1 and CDR2: SGHRS, YFSETQ. This CDR3 is 14 amino acids long. Trimming pared 1 base from V and 5 bases from J, leaving 11 bases between.

Ten or more counts support this clonotype. V usage is TRBV6-1 and J usage is TRBJ2-5; weak D call: TRBD1 (6 bases). The ends were cut back, 5 bases at V and 4 bases at J, with 14 bases in the middle. Germline V CDR1 and CDR2: MNHNS, SASEGT. The CDR3 sequence is 14 residues long. In DNA form, the CDR3 reads TGTGCCAGCAGTTCCCCAGGGGTGGGAGAGACCCAGTACTTC. Amino acids: CASSSPGVGETQYF.

This clonotype was found a few times. The V and J genes are TRBV4-3 and TRBJ2-1; TRBD2 agrees at 7 bases. The J segment lost 2 bases and the V segment lost 2 bases, leaving 6 bases of the junction unmatched. The CDR3 runs 16 residues. Germline loops: CDR1 LGHNA, CDR2 YSLEER. For the CDR3, the DNA is TGCGCCAGCAGCCAAAGGTCTAGCGGAACCTACAATGAGCAGTTCTTC. Translated: CASSQRSSGTYNEQFF.

This clonotype has a count of ten or more. This sequence joins TRBV28 and TRBJ1-1; 9 positions agree with TRBD1. This CDR3 is 14 amino acids long. J lost 3 bases, V lost 5 bases, and 4 bases had no gene match. In germline, CDR1 is MDHEN, CDR2 SYDVKM. CDR3 DNA sequence: TGTGCCAGCAGTATCACAGGGGGCCACACTGAAGCTTTCTTT. Translation gives CASSITGGHTEAFF.

This clonotype has ten or more counts. V is TRBV28 and J is TRBJ1-1; the D gene is possibly TRBD1 (6 bases). Trimming removed 6 bases from V and 0 bases from J, with 11 bases in between. The CDR3 covers 14 residues. Germline CDR1 and CDR2: MDHEN and SYDVKM. The CDR3 loop reads CASRDRHMNTEAFF. The CDR3 DNA follows: TGTGCCAGCAGGGACAGACATATGAACACTGAAGCTTTCTTT.